What follows are 31 T cell receptor beta chains derived from one specimen sequenced in a study of persistence of HIV-infected CD4 T cells. Stimulation used around 10 ug/mL lysate from CMV-infected fibroblasts. Memory cells lacking CD40L and CD69 with high CD45RO were sorted. This was the immunoSEQ version 4 assay in survey mode. Profiled with immunoSEQ multiplex PCR; TCRdb holds only in-frame clones, not every one. This sample has about 33,000 clones, with around 76% found just once. Antigen specificity for these receptors is unknown. The source material was CD4+ T cells sorted from PBMCs after approximately 19-hour stimulation, sampled from a patient who received antiretroviral therapy. Receptors were obtained from an adult woman with HIV who was CMV-seropositive.

V is TRBV19 and J is TRBJ2-7; a weak D match, TRBD2 (6 bases). Germline V lookup: CDR1 LNHDA, CDR2 SQIVND (reference sequence). This CDR3 contains 14 residues. The germline V and J ends were trimmed by 5 bases and 6 bases, with 17 bases remaining between them. CDR3 coding DNA: TGTGCCAGTAGTCCGGGACTCGCCTGGTCCGAGCAGTACTTC. Its protein is CASSPGLAWSEQYF.

The chain is built from TRBV2 and TRBJ2-7, with 10 nucleotides matching TRBD1. Germline V gives CDR1 SNHLY, CDR2 FYNNEI. The CDR3 spans 17 residues. Trimming took 6 bases from V and 2 from J; bases not matched to a gene: 13. The CDR3 loop is CASRATGQGFSPYEQYF. In nucleotides, the CDR3 is TGTGCCAGCAGAGCAACGGGACAGGGGTTTTCCCCCTACGAGCAGTACTTC.

This clone occurred a few times. The genes are TRBV10-3 and TRBJ2-7, with D unresolved. V was trimmed by 0 bases and J by 3 bases, leaving 12 bases between them. Germline lookup yields CDR1 ENHRY and CDR2 SYGVKD. The CDR3 sequence is 15 residues long. The CDR3 reads CAISESSGGIYEQYF. The CDR3 DNA follows: TGTGCCATCAGTGAGTCGTCAGGCGGTATCTACGAGCAGTACTTC.

The rearrangement uses TRBV6-5 and TRBJ1-5; tentative D call: TRBD1 (5 bases). The germline V gene encodes CDR1 MNHEY and CDR2 SVGAGI. Between the trimmed V and J ends, which lost 5 bases and 1 base, there was a span of 12 bases. The CDR3 loop spans 15 amino acids. CDR3 sequence reads: CASSPHGGSNQPQHF. CDR3 nucleotides: TGTGCCAGCAGTCCTCACGGGGGGAGCAATCAGCCCCAGCATTTT.

The CDR3 nucleotides are TGCGCCAGCAGCCCCGGAGGGGGGAGAGATGGCTACACCTTC. Translated: CASSPGGGRDGYTF. The chain is built from TRBV5-1 and TRBJ1-2; TRBD1 is a possible D gene (6 bases). Trimming took 4 bases from V and 6 from J, leaving 16 bases between them. Germline CDR1 is SGHRS and CDR2 is YFSETQ. The CDR3 length is 14 residues.

This clone appeared a few times. The chain combines TRBV9 with TRBJ2-2; 10 positions match TRBD2. V lost 2 bases to trimming and J lost 8 bases; unmatched junction nucleotides: 6. The germline V gene has CDR1 SGDLS and CDR2 YYNGEE. The length of the CDR3 is 15 residues. The CDR3 spells CASSVLAGASGELFF. The CDR3, as DNA: TGTGCCAGCAGCGTTCTAGCGGGAGCATCTGGGGAGCTGTTTTTT.

The J gene is TRBJ2-3, the V gene TRBV7-2; 9 nucleotides align to TRBD1. The J segment lost 4 bases and the V segment lost 3 bases, leaving 8 bases of the junction unmatched. The CDR3 consists of 16 residues. CDR1 and CDR2 from the germline V gene are SGHTA and FQGNSA. The CDR3 reads CASSLGQGGLADTQYF. The CDR3 nucleotides are TGTGCCAGCAGCTTGGGACAGGGAGGTTTGGCAGATACGCAGTATTTT.

The gene calls are TRBV30 and TRBJ2-7; a possible D gene is TRBD2 (5 bases). The CDR3 is 12 amino acids. Germline V gene lookup returns CDR1 GTSNPN and CDR2 SVGIG (reference sequence). V lost 2 bases and J 9 bases, leaving 14 bases between the germline ends. CDR3 coding DNA: TGTGCCTGGAGTCTACGGGGTACTCGGCAGTACTTC. The encoded protein is CAWSLRGTRQYF.

This clone was seen only once. The chain joins TRBV7-6 to TRBJ1-1, with D possibly being TRBD1 (5 bases). In germline, CDR1 is SGHVS, CDR2 FNYEAQ. The CDR3 has 14 amino acids. Trimming removed 6 bases from V and 0 bases from J, with 11 bases in between. CDR3 sequence: CASRRDSLNTEAFF. CDR3 DNA: TGTGCCAGCAGACGCGACAGCCTGAACACTGAAGCTTTCTTT.

The V call is TRBV15, the J call TRBJ2-1; D remains ambiguous. This CDR3 contains 14 residues. V lost 3 bases to trimming and J lost 2 bases, with 8 bases between them. Germline values: CDR1 LNHNV, CDR2 YYDKDF (reference sequence). CDR3 bases: TGTGCCACCAGCAGTCTAGTGCCCTACAATGAGCAGTTCTTC. Translated: CATSSLVPYNEQFF.

V usage is TRBV11-2 and J usage is TRBJ1-4; D ambiguous. The V gene's germline CDR1 is SGHAT and CDR2 FQNNGV. Trimming pared 4 bases from V and 3 bases from J, leaving 6 bases between. The CDR3 runs to 13 residues. The DNA for the CDR3 is TGTGCCAGCAGCTCCGCCCCTAATGAAAAACTGTTTTTT. Translating it yields CASSSAPNEKLFF.

V gene TRBV11-3 combines with J gene TRBJ1-1; D is undetermined. There are 14 residues in the CDR3. Trimming cost V 4 bases and J 4 bases, with 13 bases left between them. CDR1 is SGHNT and CDR2 is YENEEA in the germline V gene. The CDR3 sequence: CASSSNRGLTEAFF. In DNA, the CDR3 is TGTGCCAGCAGCTCTAACAGAGGGCTCACTGAAGCTTTCTTT.

The chain links TRBV13 to TRBJ1-2; no firm D call. Germline CDR1 PRHDT, CDR2 FYEKMQ (reference sequence). The CDR3 has 17 residues. The V gene lost 5 bases and the J gene lost 0 bases, with 19 bases spanning the gap. CDR3 region: CASSPPVELLSNYGYTF. The CDR3 DNA reads TGTGCCAGCAGCCCACCGGTTGAGCTCCTCTCTAACTATGGCTACACCTTC.

The V call is TRBV5-1, the J call TRBJ1-1; D is unresolved. Germline-derived CDR1 and CDR2 are SGHRS and YFSETQ. The germline V and J ends were trimmed by 0 bases and 2 bases, with 17 bases remaining between them. CDR3 size: 17 residues. CDR3 nucleotide sequence: TGCGCCAGCAGCTTGGGGACCGCTACATTCCTAAACACTGAAGCTTTCTTT. Its protein product is CASSLGTATFLNTEAFF.

The chain combines TRBV12-3 or TRBV12-4 with TRBJ2-3; no definite D call. V was clipped by 5 bases and J by 7 bases, with 7 bases between them. This CDR3 contains 11 residues. The CDR3 bases are TGTGCCAGCAGTCAGACTTATACGCAGTATTTT. Residues: CASSQTYTQYF.

The chain couples TRBV6-5 to TRBJ2-2; possibly TRBD1 for D (5 bases). Germline CDR1 and CDR2: MNHEY and SVGAGI. Trimming left V 11 bases short and J 0 bases short, with 13 bases between. CDR3 length equals 14 residues. This chain's CDR3 is CASQGSPNTGELFF. The CDR3 DNA is TGTGCCTCGCAGGGCAGTCCGAACACCGGGGAGCTGTTTTTT.

In this sample, this clone turned up a few times. The chain combines TRBV9 with TRBJ2-7, with 9 bases matching TRBD1. V gave up 0 bases and J gave up 6 bases; unmatched junction bases: 10. Per germline, CDR1 SGDLS and CDR2 YYNGEE. The CDR3 runs 16 residues. CDR3 sequence reads: CASSVGGRDRASEQYF. In DNA, the CDR3 is TGTGCCAGCAGCGTAGGAGGGAGGGACAGGGCTAGCGAGCAGTACTTC.

The gene calls are TRBV2 and TRBJ2-1; 12 bases are shared with TRBD2. The V gene end was trimmed by 6 bases and the J gene end by 2 bases; junction bases not matched to a gene: 8. The CDR3 has 17 amino acids. In germline, CDR1 is SNHLY, CDR2 FYNNEI. CDR3 nucleotides: TGTGCCAGCAGCCAACAGACTAGCGGGAGCACCTACAATGAGCAGTTCTTC. This encodes CASSQQTSGSTYNEQFF.

This clone was counted between two and nine times. The chain recombines TRBV29-1 with TRBJ2-7; D possibly corresponds to TRBD1 (6 bases). This CDR3 contains 12 residues. CDR1 and CDR2 from the germline V gene are SQVTM and ANQGSEA. The germline V and J ends were trimmed by 0 bases and 5 bases, with 8 bases remaining between them. CDR3 sequence: CSVEDGTNEQYF. CDR3 nucleotide sequence: TGCAGCGTTGAAGATGGGACAAACGAGCAGTACTTC.

The rearrangement uses TRBV4-1 and TRBJ2-1; D not resolved. The V end lost 0 bases, the J end lost 6 bases, and 12 bases lay between the germline ends. CDR3 length equals 15 residues. The germline gives CDR1 MGHRA, CDR2 YSYEKL. CDR3 protein: CASSQEVSRSNEQFF. CDR3 DNA: TGCGCCAGCAGCCAAGAAGTCAGCCGGAGCAATGAGCAGTTCTTC.

The genes are TRBV24-1 and TRBJ2-3, with TRBD1 matching 7 bases. Germline lookup yields CDR1 KGHDR and CDR2 SFDVKD. There are 15 residues in the CDR3. Trimming took 2 bases from V and 5 from J; bases not matched to a gene: 6. The CDR3 spells CATSDSRAGGDTQYF. CDR3 sequence (DNA): TGTGCCACCAGTGATTCTCGGGCAGGGGGAGATACGCAGTATTTT.

The genes are TRBV6-5 and TRBJ2-7; 8 positions match TRBD1. In germline, CDR1 is MNHEY, CDR2 SVGAGI. Trimming took 6 bases from V and 8 from J; bases not matched to a gene: 6. The CDR3 has 12 residues. The CDR3 protein is CASSSGQGKQYF. For the CDR3, the DNA is TGTGCCAGCAGCTCAGGACAGGGAAAGCAGTACTTC.

The chain combines TRBV4-3 with TRBJ1-2; TRBD1 agrees at 11 bases. V was pared by 4 bases and J by 4 bases, with 2 bases of the junction left unmatched. Germline CDR1 and CDR2: LGHNA and YSLEER. CDR3 length: 14 residues. The DNA for the CDR3 is TGCGCCAGCAGCCCGGACAGGGGGCCCTATGGCTACACCTTC. Translation: CASSPDRGPYGYTF.

The rearrangement joins TRBV5-6 to TRBJ2-3; no clear D gene. Trimming shortened V by 0 bases and J by 10 bases, and 9 bases separated the two germline ends. The CDR3 contains 12 residues. CDR1 is SGHDT and CDR2 is YYEEEE in the germline V gene. The CDR3 loop is CASSLVTRPQYF. The DNA for the CDR3 is TGTGCCAGCAGCTTGGTTACAAGACCGCAGTATTTT. The full variable domain, rest sourced from reference TRBV5-6 and TRBJ2-3, is DAGVTQSPTHLIKTRGQQVTLRCSPKSGHDTVSWYQQALGQGPQFIFQYYEEEERQRGNFPDRFSGHQFPNYSSELNVNALLLGDSALYLCASSLVTRPQYFGPGTRLTVL.

The V and J genes are TRBV18 and TRBJ1-1; the D is unclear. The CDR3 has 14 residues. Germline V gives CDR1 KGHSH, CDR2 LQKENI. Trimming cost V 3 bases and J 0 bases, with 8 bases left between them. The CDR3 coding sequence is TGTGCCAGCTCACCCCAACACATGAACACTGAAGCTTTCTTT. Protein: CASSPQHMNTEAFF.

The gene calls are TRBV6-5 and TRBJ1-2; the D is unclear. V lost 4 bases and J 4 bases, leaving 10 bases between the germline ends. Germline CDR1 and CDR2: MNHEY and SVGAGI. The CDR3 length is 13 residues. The CDR3 here is CASSWKTGYGYTF. CDR3 coding DNA: TGTGCCAGCAGTTGGAAGACGGGCTATGGCTACACCTTC.

This rearrangement joins TRBV3-1 (or the pseudogene TRBV3-2) to TRBJ2-1; perhaps TRBD2 as D (5 bases). V was cut by 4 bases and J by 10 bases, with 17 bases left in between. Germline loops: CDR1 LGHDT, CDR2 YNNKEL (reference sequence). The CDR3 consists of 14 residues. CDR3: CASSPLDSPGEQFF. DNA for the CDR3: TGTGCCAGCAGCCCCTTGGACTCGCCTGGGGAGCAGTTCTTC.

The chain uses TRBV7-9 and TRBJ1-3; the D is unclear. Germline V gives CDR1 SEHNR, CDR2 FQNEAQ (reference sequence). This CDR3 is built from 12 residues. Between the trimmed V and J ends, which lost 5 bases and 8 bases, there was a span of 10 bases. The CDR3 coding sequence is TGTGCCAGCAGCCCGGTTGGGGACACCATATATTTT. It is translated as CASSPVGDTIYF.

The chain employs TRBV10-1 and TRBJ1-1; no reliable D call. CDR3 length equals 14 residues. Trimming took 10 bases from V and 6 from J, leaving 21 bases between them. Germline values: CDR1 WNHNN, CDR2 SYGVQD (reference sequence). This CDR3 reads CATRDGVKSSEAFF. CDR3 in DNA: TGCGCCACCCGCGACGGGGTTAAGAGCTCTGAAGCTTTCTTT.

This clone was seen only once. This chain uses TRBV7-2 with TRBJ1-4; no clear D gene. V was clipped by 5 bases and J by 11 bases, with 21 bases between them. From germline, CDR1 is SGHTA and CDR2 FQGNSA. This CDR3 is 15 amino acids long. CDR3 in DNA: TGTGCCAGCAGCCTCCTAAACCGAGACGGCGGGAAACTGTTTTTT. Residues: CASSLLNRDGGKLFF.

Note on this clone: Sequence at one end of the junction differs from germline and may be a read error. This sample also contains other DNA sequences that code for the same CDR3. The V gene is TRBV2, the J gene TRBJ1-5; D uncertain. This CDR3 is 17 amino acids long. Germline V gene sequence: CDR1 SNHLY, CDR2 FYNNEI. The CDR3: CASSERSPREFNQPQHF. In DNA form, the CDR3 reads TGTGCCAGCAGTGAACGGTCCCCGAGGGAGTTCAATCAGCCCCAGCACTTT. Supplemented by reference TRBV2 and TRBJ1-5, the full variable domain reads EPEVTQTPSHQVTQMGQEVILRCVPISNHLYFYWYRQILGQKVEFLVSFYNNEISEKSEIFDDQFSVERPDGSNFTLKIRSTKLEDSAMYFCASSERSPREFNQPQHFGDGTRLSIL.